These 6 T cell receptor beta chains originate from one sample sequenced in a study of OX40 agonist ivuxolimab in advanced cancers. Measured with immunoSEQ multiplex PCR; TCRdb has only the in-frame clones, and not every one. The table has more than 80,000 clones, 90% to 95% seen once. The sample in question was CD4+ or CD8+ T cells sorted from blood, obtained in a trial of the OX40 agonist ivuxolimab. These receptor sequences come from an adult with an advanced solid tumor such as melanoma, head and neck, liver or kidney cancer.

The CDR3 reads CASRALRSGRNEKLFF. CDR3 in DNA: TGTGCCAGCAGGGCCTTACGGTCAGGCAGGAATGAAAAACTGTTTTTT. The J gene is TRBJ1-4, the V gene TRBV2; D remains ambiguous. V was trimmed by 6 bases and J by 5 bases, leaving 19 bases between them. The germline gives CDR1 SNHLY, CDR2 FYNNEI. CDR3 length equals 16 residues.

V is TRBV7-3 and J is TRBJ2-3; D not resolved. Germline values: CDR1 SGHTA, CDR2 FQGTGA. V was shortened by 5 bases and J by 6 bases, with 9 bases between the two germline ends. The CDR3 covers 12 residues. CDR3 residues: CASSPSGDTQYF. DNA of the CDR3: TGTGCCAGCAGCCCGTCCGGGGATACGCAGTATTTT.

This chain joins TRBV4-2 and TRBJ1-2; 9 bases are shared with TRBD1. The CDR3 contains 14 residues. V gave up 1 base and J gave up 7 bases; unmatched junction bases: 4. Germline values: CDR1 LGHNA, CDR2 YNFKEQ. CDR3 nucleotide sequence: TGTGCCAGCAGCCAAGGGACAGGGGCTGGTGGCTACACCTTC. Translated, it gives CASSQGTGAGGYTF.

The chain combines TRBV7-8 with TRBJ1-4, with D perhaps matching TRBD1 (5 bases). The CDR3 totals 15 residues. Germline V gene sequence: CDR1 SGHVS, CDR2 FQNEAQ. V was clipped by 6 bases and J by 8 bases, with 19 bases between them. The CDR3 DNA is TGTGCCAGCAGTCGCCTCCGGGGGATTAGGGAAAAACTGTTTTTT. Protein product: CASSRLRGIREKLFF.

The chain joins TRBV28 to TRBJ2-1; 10 positions match TRBD2. Germline CDR1 and CDR2: MDHEN and SYDVKM. J gave up 1 base and V 5 bases, and 2 bases lay outside the gene matches. The CDR3 loop spans 15 amino acids. The CDR3 spells CASSPSGSSYNEQFF. In DNA, the CDR3 is TGTGCCAGCAGTCCTAGCGGGAGTTCCTACAATGAGCAGTTCTTC. The whole variable domain, filled in from reference TRBV28 and TRBJ2-1, reads DVKVTQSSRYLVKRTGEKVFLECVQDMDHENMFWYRQDPGLGLRLIYFSYDVKMKEKGDIPEGYSVSREKKERFSLILESASTNQTSMYLCASSPSGSSYNEQFFGPGTRLTVL.

The chain recombines TRBV5-1 with TRBJ2-3; D uncertain. This CDR3 comprises 13 residues. Trimming removed 4 bases from V and 2 bases from J, with 8 bases in between. The germline V gene encodes CDR1 SGHRS and CDR2 YFSETQ. The CDR3 DNA follows: TGCGCCAGCAGCACCCCCACCACAGATACGCAGTATTTT. Protein product: CASSTPTTDTQYF. Full variable domain (rest looked up from reference TRBV5-1 and TRBJ2-3): KAGVTQTPRYLIKTRGQQVTLSCSPISGHRSVSWYQQTPGQGLQFLFEYFSETQRNKGNFPGRFSGRQFSNSRSEMNVSTLELGDSALYLCASSTPTTDTQYFGPGTRLTVL.